One TCR beta chain is described in this entry. The target antigen is unknown. The data were obtained in a study of OX40 agonist ivuxolimab in advanced cancers. Study context: At 82.7% male, the cohort had a mean age of approximately 60 years, ranging from roughly 23 to 80.

Germline V gene lookup returns CDR1 LNHNV and CDR2 YYDKDF (reference sequence). This CDR3 comprises 13 residues. V was shortened by 5 bases and J by 5 bases, with 10 bases between the two germline ends. Data came from immunoSEQ multiplex PCR; TCRdb stores just in-frame clones and leaves some out. The table records around 67,000 clones, about 80% of them present only once. Broader study findings: CD8+ T cells averaged more expanded clones than CD4+. The antigen specificity of the peripheral T cells (those that were expanded) was not determined.

The sample was CD4+ or CD8+ T cells sorted from blood, taken in a trial of the OX40 agonist ivuxolimab. J is TRBJ2-1 and V is TRBV15, with D hard to call. This sequence originates from an adult with an advanced solid tumor such as melanoma, head and neck, liver or kidney cancer. In nucleotides, the CDR3 is TGTGCCACCAGCCCTAAGCTGAACAATGAGCAGTTCTTC. Protein sequence: CATSPKLNNEQFF. The whole variable domain, remainder taken from reference TRBV15 and TRBJ2-1, is DAMVIQNPRYQVTQFGKPVTLSCSQTLNHNVMYWYQQKSSQAPKLLFHYYDKDFNNEADTPDNFQSRRPNTSFCFLDIRSPGLGDTAMYLCATSPKLNNEQFFGPGTRLTVL.